The 21 T cell receptor beta chains in this list originate from one sample, sequenced in a study of CD8 T cells in ankylosing spondylitis. TCRdb processed the 5' RACE reads anew with MiXCR; each CDR3 protein has one entry. The table includes fewer than 250,000 distinct CDR3 sequences, 20% to 30% detected once. Specimen: blood, either unsorted or a sorted T cell fraction (not recorded which). These receptors were taken from a male donor with ankylosing spondylitis or in good health (not recorded which).

This clonotype was counted many times. J is TRBJ2-7 and V is TRBV20-1; 12 bases line up with TRBD2. CDR3 length: 15 amino acids. Germline V gene sequence: CDR1 DFQATT, CDR2 SNEGSKA (reference sequence). V lost 6 bases, J lost 3 bases, and 9 bases stayed unmatched. CDR3 protein: CSATTSGSWNYEQYF. Here the CDR3 DNA reads TGCAGTGCAACGACTAGCGGGAGTTGGAACTACGAGCAGTACTTC.

This clonotype was picked up many times. The chain is built from TRBV25-1 and TRBJ2-7; 9 bases are shared with TRBD1. The CDR3 sequence is 15 residues long. The V segment lost 6 bases and the J segment 1 base; nucleotides outside the gene matches: 7. Germline CDR1 MGHDK, CDR2 SYGVNS. CDR3 sequence reads: CASRATGTGSYEQYF. Written as DNA, the CDR3 is TGTGCCAGCAGGGCAACCGGGACAGGGTCCTACGAGCAGTACTTC.

The chain recombines TRBV20-1 with TRBJ2-3; D uncertain. CDR3 length equals 12 residues. CDR1 and CDR2 (germline): DFQATT, SNEGSKA (reference sequence). Trimming shortened V by 4 bases and J by 2 bases, and 7 bases separated the two germline ends. CDR3 sequence reads: CSAIRLTDTQYF. The CDR3 region has the DNA TGCAGTGCTATTAGGCTCACAGATACGCAGTATTTT.

This clonotype was seen ten or more times. This rearrangement joins TRBV27 to TRBJ2-1, with TRBD1 identical over 11 bases. The CDR3 has 16 amino acids. Losses at the gene ends were 2 bases for V and 4 bases for J; bases not matched to a gene: 4. Looked up from germline, CDR1 is MNHEY and CDR2 is SMNVEV (reference sequence). The CDR3 loop is CASSLPGTGGYNEQFF. The DNA for the CDR3 is TGTGCCAGCAGTTTACCAGGGACAGGGGGTTACAATGAGCAGTTCTTC.

The chain couples TRBV20-1 to TRBJ2-3, with TRBD1 identical over 9 bases. V was clipped by 0 bases and J by 3 bases; unmatched bases: 7. In germline, CDR1 is DFQATT, CDR2 SNEGSKA (reference sequence). The CDR3 is 16 amino acids. CDR3 loop: CSARDPRDRETDTQYF. The CDR3 nucleotides read TGCAGTGCTAGAGATCCCAGGGACAGGGAGACAGATACGCAGTATTTT.

This clonotype was counted at least ten times. This chain links TRBV5-1 with TRBJ2-2; 9 positions agree with TRBD2. With 0 bases clipped from V and 7 bases from J, the junction kept 10 bases outside the gene matches. Germline CDR1 reads SGHRS; CDR2 reads YFSETQ. The CDR3 contains 17 residues. Here the CDR3 DNA reads TGCGCCAGCAGCTTGGCGATGGCTAGCGGGACTGGCGGGGAGCTGTTTTTT. This translates into CASSLAMASGTGGELFF.

J is TRBJ1-5 and V is TRBV6-1, with a possible D match to TRBD1 (6 bases). CDR1 MNHNS and CDR2 SASEGT come from the germline V gene. This CDR3 spans 13 amino acids. Trimming shortened V by 6 bases and J by 6 bases, and 12 bases separated the two germline ends. The CDR3 bases are TGTGCCAGCAGCCCAGGGGAGACTCAGCCCCAGCATTTT. It specifies CASSPGETQPQHF.

This rearrangement joins TRBV12-3 or TRBV12-4 to TRBJ1-6, with D unclear. V gave up 6 bases and J gave up 7 bases, with 10 bases separating them. The CDR3 has 13 residues. The CDR3 nucleotides read TGTGCCAGCAGGGCAGGTCCCAATTCACCCCTCCACTTT. The encoded protein is CASRAGPNSPLHF.

This clonotype has at least ten counts. The chain combines TRBV29-1 with TRBJ1-1; D uncertain. V was cut by 7 bases and J by 2 bases, with 8 bases left in between. The germline V gene encodes CDR1 SQVTM and CDR2 ANQGSEA. CDR3 size: 11 residues. CDR3 region: CSADVNTEAFF. The DNA of the CDR3 is TGCAGCGCAGACGTAAACACTGAAGCTTTCTTT.

This clonotype was detected many times. J is TRBJ1-2 and V is TRBV20-1, with TRBD1 as a possible D gene (5 bases). Germline-derived CDR1 and CDR2 are DFQATT and SNEGSKA (reference sequence). This CDR3 comprises 12 residues. Trimming cost V 7 bases and J 3 bases, with 12 bases left between them. The CDR3 region has the DNA TGCAGTGAGGGGCCGAGGGACTATGGCTACACCTTC. Encoded protein: CSEGPRDYGYTF.

This clonotype was counted at least ten times. This chain joins TRBV4-1 and TRBJ1-3; D not certain. This CDR3 spans 14 amino acids. Trimming removed 0 bases from V and 7 bases from J, with 10 bases in between. In germline, CDR1 is MGHRA, CDR2 YSYEKL. The CDR3 loop is CASSQDLVGNTIYF. As DNA, the CDR3 is TGCGCCAGCAGCCAAGATCTTGTGGGGAACACCATATATTTT.

At least ten counts were recorded for this clonotype. The chain joins TRBV20-1 to TRBJ1-6; D perhaps matches TRBD1 (6 bases). Trimming removed 1 base at V and 12 bases at J, with 22 bases between. The CDR3 contains 16 residues. CDR1 and CDR2 (germline): DFQATT, SNEGSKA (reference sequence). This chain's CDR3 is CSARASHRNTRGPLHF. For the CDR3, the DNA is TGCAGTGCTAGAGCCTCCCACCGCAATACCAGGGGACCCCTCCACTTT.

This clonotype occurred many times. J is TRBJ2-3 and V is TRBV20-1; D could derive from TRBD1 or TRBD2 (6 bases each). The germline gives CDR1 DFQATT, CDR2 SNEGSKA (reference sequence). This CDR3 region has 14 residues. V dropped 3 bases and J dropped 2 bases, with 12 bases sitting between them. This CDR3 reads CSAREGGPTDTQYF. The CDR3 DNA reads TGCAGTGCTAGGGAGGGGGGTCCCACAGATACGCAGTATTTT.

This sequence joins TRBV5-1 and TRBJ2-5, with D unresolved. Germline V CDR1 and CDR2: SGHRS, YFSETQ. The CDR3 contains 12 residues. With 4 bases removed from V and 0 bases from J, the gap between germline ends came to 4 bases. CDR3 DNA: TGCGCCAGCAGCCTACACCAAGAGACCCAGTACTTC. Translation gives CASSLHQETQYF.

This clonotype was picked up many times. The CDR3 coding sequence is TGCAGCGTCGCGCAGAGCACGGACGCTGAAGCTTTCTTT. Residues: CSVAQSTDAEAFF. The chain has TRBV29-1 and TRBJ1-1; D call uncertain. CDR3 length: 13 residues. Germline V gene lookup returns CDR1 SQVTM and CDR2 ANQGSEA. V was clipped by 6 bases and J by 6 bases, with 17 bases between them. Variable domain in full (rest from reference TRBV29-1 and TRBJ1-1): SAVISQKPSRDICQRGTSLTIQCQVDSQVTMMFWYRQQPGQSLTLIATANQGSEATYESGFVIDKFPISRPNLTFSTLTVSNMSPEDSSIYLCSVAQSTDAEAFFGQGTRLTVV.

This clonotype was counted only a few times. The genes are TRBV12-3 or TRBV12-4 and TRBJ2-1; maybe TRBD2 (5 bases). The CDR3 is made up of 17 amino acids. V gave up 3 bases and J gave up 2 bases, with 17 bases separating them. The CDR3 coding sequence is TGTGCCAGCAGTTTGGCGTCGGGATTTGGCACCTACAATGAGCAGTTCTTC. This gives the protein CASSLASGFGTYNEQFF.

Many counts were recorded for this clonotype. CDR3 protein: CASRVSGRTEQYF. CDR3 DNA sequence: TGTGCCAGCAGAGTTAGCGGGAGGACCGAGCAGTACTTC. The chain has TRBV6-1 and TRBJ2-7; 10 bases map to TRBD2. Germline CDR1 reads MNHNS; CDR2 reads SASEGT. V dropped 6 bases and J dropped 6; count of bases not matched to a gene: 5. This CDR3 has 13 residues.

This clonotype was seen just once. The J gene is TRBJ2-5, the V gene TRBV29-1; D not certain. The germline CDR1 and CDR2 sequences are SQVTM and ANQGSEA. This CDR3 is 10 amino acids long. V was clipped by 3 bases and J by 3 bases, with 2 bases between them. The DNA of the CDR3 is TGCAGCGTTGAGGAAGAGACCCAGTACTTC. Protein: CSVEEETQYF.

For this clonotype: A much larger clone is a single base away; this may be a read error. The chain employs TRBV28 and TRBJ2-1; D could derive from TRBD1 or TRBD2 (5 bases each). There are 13 residues in the CDR3. The germline V gene has CDR1 MDHEN and CDR2 SYDVKM. V lost 5 bases to trimming and J lost 9 bases, with 14 bases between them. CDR3 bases: TGTGCCAGCAGTCGGTGGGGGACGACTGAGCAGTTCTTC. Encoded protein: CASSRWGTTEQFF.

This clonotype has more than one count but fewer than ten. The chain couples TRBV29-1 to TRBJ2-3; TRBD1 might be the D (5 bases). V was pared by 7 bases and J by 1 base, with 15 bases between. The CDR3 covers 14 residues. Germline CDR1 SQVTM, CDR2 ANQGSEA. CDR3 sequence: CSANLQGGTDTQYF. CDR3 nucleotides: TGCAGCGCCAACCTCCAGGGTGGCACAGATACGCAGTATTTT.

The genes are TRBV29-1 and TRBJ1-1; D is unclear. CDR3 length equals 12 residues. CDR1 is SQVTM and CDR2 is ANQGSEA in the germline V gene. V was shortened by 0 bases and J by 1 base, with 3 bases between the two germline ends. In DNA, the CDR3 is TGCAGCGTTGAAGAGGCGAACACTGAAGCTTTCTTT. Its translation: CSVEEANTEAFF.